This record concerns one T cell receptor beta chain sequence. The sample is drawn from a study of human versus mouse CDR3 diversity and MHC coevolution. Clones were read by immunoSEQ multiplex PCR, and TCRdb kept only the in-frame ones, dropping some. The profile shows about 81,000 clones, roughly 93% of them singletons. What was sequenced was naive CD4+ T cells from blood. Subset: CD45RO-negative CD62L-positive naive CD4 T cells. This TCR came from a person aged 30-69 years in good health.

The DNA for the CDR3 is TGTGCCAGTAGCCTCCTGACAGGGGGTGAAGGAAAACTGTTTTTT. Translated, it gives CASSLLTGGEGKLFF. V is TRBV19 and J is TRBJ1-4, with 9 bases fitting TRBD1. J gave up 10 bases and V 6 bases, and 12 bases lay outside the gene matches. The length of the CDR3 is 15 residues. The germline V gene has CDR1 LNHDA and CDR2 SQIVND (reference sequence).